The 19 T cell receptor beta chains in this list originate from one sample, sequenced in a study of vaccination and CD4 T cells after COVID-19. Treatment denoted: roughly 10-day PBMC culture with coronavirus spike peptide pools or control peptides (ViraFEST assay). Antigen specificity for these receptors is unknown. Oncomine TCR Beta short-read sequencing was applied to DNA from cultured CD4+ T cells. TCRdb analysed the PCR reads with MiXCR anew, one entry per CDR3 protein. This table holds roughly 17,000 distinct CDR3 sequences, 55% found once. Sequenced material: CD4+ T cells from blood, cultured in vitro. Receptors were obtained from a human donor who had recovered from COVID-19.

This clonotype showed up just a few times. CDR3 residues: CSVYTGFEQYF. Written as DNA, the CDR3 is TGCAGCGTCTATACAGGGTTCGAGCAGTACTTC. This rearrangement joins TRBV29-1 to TRBJ2-7, with D possibly being TRBD1 (6 bases). Germline CDR1 SQVTM, CDR2 ANQGSEA. V was shortened by 6 bases and J by 6 bases, with 12 bases between the two germline ends. This CDR3 spans 11 amino acids.

The chain is built from TRBV7-9 and TRBJ2-5, with a possible D match to TRBD2 (5 bases). The CDR3 is made up of 13 amino acids. Germline CDR1 and CDR2: SEHNR and FQNEAQ (reference sequence). Trimming stripped 10 bases from V and 4 bases from J, with 16 bases between. The CDR3 protein is CATTGSGLETQYF. Written as DNA, the CDR3 is TGTGCCACCACGGGGAGCGGTCTAGAGACCCAGTACTTC.

The gene calls are TRBV11-3 and TRBJ2-7, with D tentatively TRBD2 (7 bases). The germline V gene encodes CDR1 SGHNT and CDR2 YENEEA. This CDR3 is 15 amino acids long. V was trimmed by 3 bases and J by 6 bases, leaving 18 bases between them. CDR3 DNA sequence: TGTGCCAGCAGCTTGCTTCAGGGGTGGGAGGGCGAGCAGTACTTC. Protein product: CASSLLQGWEGEQYF.

This clonotype appeared a few times. The genes are TRBV15 and TRBJ2-5; D may match TRBD1 or TRBD2 (5 bases each). Germline CDR1 is LNHNV and CDR2 is YYDKDF (reference sequence). The V end lost 0 bases, the J end lost 1 base, and 9 bases lay between the germline ends. The CDR3 contains 15 residues. The DNA of the CDR3 is TGTGCCACCAGCAGAGATTTGGGGACCCAAGAGACCCAGTACTTC. This encodes CATSRDLGTQETQYF.

This clonotype was seen a handful of times. V usage is TRBV20-1 and J usage is TRBJ2-3; D is perhaps TRBD1 (6 bases). V lost 0 bases and J 5 bases, leaving 9 bases between the germline ends. Germline V lookup: CDR1 DFQATT, CDR2 SNEGSKA (reference sequence). The CDR3 runs 13 residues. The CDR3 protein is CSARDRGGDTQYF. CDR3 in DNA: TGCAGTGCTAGAGATCGAGGGGGAGATACGCAGTATTTT.

The V and J genes are TRBV6-5 and TRBJ2-5; 12 positions match TRBD2. The V and J ends lost 2 bases and 4 bases, in that order; junction bases with no gene match: 14. This CDR3 has 19 residues. Germline values: CDR1 MNHEY, CDR2 SVGAGI. DNA for the CDR3: TGTGCCAGCAGTTACCCGGGGGCTAGCGGGAGGGAAGGAGGAGAGACCCAGTACTTC. Residues: CASSYPGASGREGGETQYF.

The rearrangement uses TRBV18 and TRBJ1-5; TRBD1 matches 10 bases. V shed 5 bases and J 5 bases; nucleotides not matched to a gene: 6. Germline V lookup: CDR1 KGHSH, CDR2 LQKENI. CDR3 length: 15 amino acids. Here the CDR3 DNA reads TGTGCCAGCTCAGAAGGGACAGGGGCGGATCAGCCCCAGCATTTT. This sequence encodes CASSEGTGADQPQHF. The full variable domain, with the rest looked up from reference TRBV18 and TRBJ1-5, is NAGVMQNPRHLVRRRGQEARLRCSPMKGHSHVYWYRQLPEEGLKFMVYLQKENIIDESGMPKERFSAEFPKEGPSILRIQQVVRGDSAAYFCASSEGTGADQPQHFGDGTRLSIL.

The rearrangement links TRBV28 to TRBJ1-2; 10 nucleotides line up with TRBD1. The junction had 7 bases not matched to a gene; V was cut back by 5 bases and J by 4 bases. CDR1 and CDR2 from the germline V gene are MDHEN and SYDVKM. This CDR3 comprises 15 residues. The CDR3 region has the DNA TGTGCCAGCAGTACGGGACAGGGGATTCTCTATGGCTACACCTTC. Translation gives CASSTGQGILYGYTF.

The rearrangement uses TRBV11-2 and TRBJ1-2, with D maybe TRBD1 (5 bases). This CDR3 comprises 13 residues. CDR1 and CDR2 from the germline V gene are SGHAT and FQNNGV. V dropped 10 bases and J dropped 2 bases, with 14 bases sitting between them. The CDR3 DNA sequence: TGTGCCACCGTAAAGACAGAGAACTATGGCTACACCTTC. Amino acid sequence: CATVKTENYGYTF.

The chain carries TRBV7-2 and TRBJ1-3; D not resolved. Germline V gene data show CDR1 as SGHTA and CDR2 as FQGNSA. The germline V and J ends were trimmed by 6 bases and 0 bases, with 6 bases remaining between them. This CDR3 region has 13 residues. The CDR3 region has the DNA TGTGCCAGCAGAGTGAGCTCTGGAAACACCATATATTTT. This codes for CASRVSSGNTIYF.

This chain uses TRBV28 with TRBJ2-7; 8 bases are a match to TRBD1. The CDR3 is made up of 14 amino acids. Germline lookup yields CDR1 MDHEN and CDR2 SYDVKM. V dropped 6 bases and J dropped 7; count of bases not matched to a gene: 11. For the CDR3, the DNA is TGTGCCAGCAGCTCCAAGGACAGGGCGGGGGAGCAGTACTTC. Translating it yields CASSSKDRAGEQYF. The variable domain in full, with the rest retrieved from reference TRBV28 and TRBJ2-7, is DVKVTQSSRYLVKRTGEKVFLECVQDMDHENMFWYRQDPGLGLRLIYFSYDVKMKEKGDIPEGYSVSREKKERFSLILESASTNQTSMYLCASSSKDRAGEQYFGPGTRLTVT.

Worth noting for this clonotype: The junction does not match germline at one end; this may be a read error. The chain links TRBV11-1 to TRBJ2-3, with 8 bases aligning to TRBD1. The CDR3 contains 18 residues. Germline V gene lookup returns CDR1 SGHAT and CDR2 FQDESV (reference sequence). The DNA of the CDR3 is TGCGCCAGCAGCTTGGAAGGGGGACAGGAGAGGGGGACAGATACGCAGTATTTT. Protein sequence: CASSLEGGQERGTDTQYF. The entire variable domain, with the rest obtained from reference TRBV11-1 and TRBJ2-3, is as follows: EAEVAQSPRYKITEKSQAVAFWCDPISGHATLYWYRQILGQGPELLVQFQDESVVDDSQLPKDRFSAERLKGVDSTLKIQPAELGDSAMYLCASSLEGGQERGTDTQYFGPGTRLTVL.

The gene calls are TRBV2 and TRBJ2-5; D uncertain. This CDR3 has 14 amino acids. From germline, CDR1 is SNHLY and CDR2 FYNNEI. V lost 1 base and J 2 bases, leaving 8 bases between the germline ends. CDR3 nucleotide sequence: TGTGCCAGCAGTGAAGGGTGGGGACAAGAGACCCAGTACTTC. It encodes CASSEGWGQETQYF.

The gene calls are TRBV24-1 and TRBJ2-5; TRBD2 agrees at 8 bases. The CDR3 contains 17 residues. Trimming removed 4 bases from V and 9 bases from J; junction bases left unmatched: 18. Germline assignment: CDR1 KGHDR and CDR2 SFDVKD. CDR3 sequence: CATSDHSPLAGKRAQYF. CDR3 sequence (DNA): TGTGCCACCAGTGACCATTCTCCCCTAGCGGGTAAAAGGGCCCAGTACTTC.

The J gene is TRBJ2-3, the V gene TRBV9; the match to TRBD2 covers 7 bases. Trimming cost V 4 bases and J 3 bases; bases outside gene matches: 5. This CDR3 spans 14 amino acids. Germline V gene data show CDR1 as SGDLS and CDR2 as YYNGEE. This CDR3 reads CASSRGGRTDTQYF. CDR3 sequence (DNA): TGTGCCAGCAGCCGGGGCGGGAGAACAGATACGCAGTATTTT.

The V call is TRBV12-3 or TRBV12-4, the J call TRBJ2-3; D tentatively fits TRBD1 or TRBD2 (5 bases each). The germline V and J ends were trimmed by 5 bases and 2 bases, with 11 bases remaining between them. The CDR3 runs to 14 residues. CDR3 protein: CASSRGRDTDTQYF. CDR3 sequence (DNA): TGTGCCAGCAGTCGGGGACGGGACACAGATACGCAGTATTTT.

The J gene is TRBJ2-4, the V gene TRBV15; the D gene is possibly TRBD1 (6 bases). Trimming left V 0 bases short and J 0 bases short, with 12 bases between. Per germline, CDR1 LNHNV and CDR2 YYDKDF (reference sequence). CDR3 length: 17 amino acids. CDR3 sequence reads: CATSRDWQGLAKNIQYF. The CDR3 nucleotides are TGTGCCACCAGCAGAGATTGGCAGGGGCTAGCCAAAAACATTCAGTACTTC. The full variable domain, in which reference TRBV15 and TRBJ2-4 provide the parts outside the CDR3, is DAMVIQNPRYQVTQFGKPVTLSCSQTLNHNVMYWYQQKSSQAPKLLFHYYDKDFNNEADTPDNFQSRRPNTSFCFLDIRSPGLGDTAMYLCATSRDWQGLAKNIQYFGAGTRLSVL.

This clonotype has only a few counts. The rearrangement joins TRBV6-1 to TRBJ2-3, with TRBD2 identical over 13 bases. The CDR3 length is 17 residues. V was clipped by 2 bases and J by 4 bases; unmatched bases: 6. CDR1 is MNHNS, CDR2 SASEGT, per germline. Here the CDR3 DNA reads TGTGCCAGCAGTGAAAGACTAGCGGGAGGAGTAGCAGATACGCAGTATTTT. It encodes CASSERLAGGVADTQYF.

This CDR3 reads CASSLRDRAVPLHF. Here the CDR3 DNA reads TGTGCCAGCAGCTTAAGGGACAGGGCAGTACCCCTCCACTTT. V and J are TRBV11-2 and TRBJ1-6, with 9 bases that match TRBD1. Germline CDR1 and CDR2: SGHAT and FQNNGV. Trimming took 2 bases from V and 12 from J; bases not matched to a gene: 5. This CDR3 region has 14 residues.